These 23 T cell receptor beta chains came from one sample sequenced in a study of CD8+ T cells in alopecia areata. RNA was extracted and reverse transcribed into cDNA as the sequencing template. This table comes from immunoSEQ multiplex PCR, and its TCRdb copy is limited to in-frame clones, with some not included. Of 140,000 to 150,000 clones listed, around 58% were seen once; the top ten hold approximately 6.5%. This material consisted of CD4+ T cells sorted from blood, taken at week 0. These receptors were taken from a human donor with alopecia areata.

This clone appeared a few times. This chain connects TRBV27 to TRBJ2-1; unclear D gene. The CDR3 contains 15 residues. Per the germline V gene, CDR1 is MNHEY and CDR2 is SMNVEV (reference sequence). Between the trimmed V and J ends, which lost 6 bases and 0 bases, there was a span of 12 bases. CDR3 region: CASRPSLYSYNEQFF. As DNA, the CDR3 is TGTGCCAGCAGGCCATCACTATACTCCTACAATGAGCAGTTCTTC.

This clone has just a few counts. This chain uses TRBV11-2 with TRBJ1-5; D unclear. The germline V gene has CDR1 SGHAT and CDR2 FQNNGV. The ends were cut back, 2 bases at V and 6 bases at J, with 8 bases in the middle. CDR3 size: 13 residues. This CDR3 is CASSLSGLQPQHF. The CDR3 nucleotides are TGTGCCAGCAGCTTATCCGGGCTTCAGCCCCAGCATTTT.

Turning to this clone: Within the sample, other DNA sequences also encode this same CDR3. The chain couples TRBV29-1 to TRBJ2-1; D possibly uses TRBD1 or TRBD2 (5 bases each). CDR3 length equals 12 residues. Between the trimmed V and J ends, which lost 6 bases and 6 bases, there was a span of 12 bases. CDR1 is SQVTM and CDR2 is ANQGSEA in the germline V gene. CDR3 loop: CSVERGPNEQFF. In nucleotides, the CDR3 is TGCAGCGTCGAAAGGGGACCCAATGAGCAGTTCTTC.

The count of this clone is one. The chain couples TRBV29-1 to TRBJ1-2, with 9 nucleotides matching TRBD1. The V gene's germline CDR1 is SQVTM and CDR2 ANQGSEA. Trimming at V came to 4 bases and at J to 8 bases, leaving 5 bases not matched to a gene. The CDR3 loop spans 12 amino acids. In DNA form, the CDR3 reads TGCAGCGTTGGGGACAGGGTAGAAGGCTACACCTTC. This sequence encodes CSVGDRVEGYTF.

This rearrangement joins TRBV30 to TRBJ1-2; D is undetermined. CDR3 length: 10 amino acids. Germline V lookup: CDR1 GTSNPN, CDR2 SVGIG (reference sequence). V was cut by 5 bases and J by 8 bases, with 9 bases left in between. The CDR3 region is CAWGLRGYTF. CDR3 bases: TGTGCCTGGGGATTGAGGGGCTACACCTTC.

The J gene is TRBJ2-3, the V gene TRBV2; the D is unclear. The CDR3 has 13 amino acids. Germline loops: CDR1 SNHLY, CDR2 FYNNEI. V lost 3 bases, J lost 4 bases, and 8 bases lay in between. This CDR3 reads CASSEQQSDTQYF. CDR3 DNA sequence: TGTGCCAGCAGTGAGCAGCAGTCAGATACGCAGTATTTT.

The gene calls are TRBV29-1 and TRBJ2-2; no definite D call. Between the trimmed V and J ends, which lost 6 bases and 1 base, there was a span of 12 bases. The V gene's germline CDR1 is SQVTM and CDR2 ANQGSEA. There are 14 residues in the CDR3. CDR3 DNA: TGCAGCGTGTCTGCCCTCCTGAACACCGGGGAGCTGTTTTTT. Its protein is CSVSALLNTGELFF.

The chain recombines TRBV7-3 with TRBJ2-3; D not resolved. CDR1 and CDR2 from the germline V gene are SGHTA and FQGTGA. V gave up 0 bases and J gave up 4 bases, with 5 bases separating them. CDR3 length equals 13 residues. The CDR3: CASSLTVPDTQYF. The CDR3 DNA reads as TGTGCCAGCAGCTTAACAGTGCCAGATACGCAGTATTTT.

This clone has just one count. The V and J genes are TRBV4-1 and TRBJ1-5, with 8 bases lining up with TRBD1. Trimming removed 4 bases from V and 6 bases from J; junction bases left unmatched: 5. The germline gives CDR1 MGHRA, CDR2 YSYEKL. This CDR3 is 14 amino acids long. The CDR3 spells CASSPGQVGQPQHF. Written as DNA, the CDR3 is TGCGCCAGCAGCCCGGGACAGGTGGGTCAGCCCCAGCATTTT.

This clone was detected only a few times. The gene calls are TRBV27 and TRBJ1-1; no clear D. This CDR3 is built from 13 residues. Germline-derived CDR1 and CDR2 are MNHEY and SMNVEV (reference sequence). Trimming took 3 bases from V and 5 from J, leaving 10 bases between them. CDR3 amino acids: CASSLRELTEAFF. Here the CDR3 DNA reads TGTGCCAGCAGTTTGCGGGAGTTAACTGAAGCTTTCTTT.

The V and J genes are TRBV29-1 and TRBJ2-4; D is possibly TRBD2 (6 bases). Germline CDR1 SQVTM, CDR2 ANQGSEA. The CDR3 totals 13 residues. Here the CDR3 reads CTPAGPPTAGQYF. CDR3 nucleotide sequence: TGCACCCCGGCAGGGCCCCCAACAGCGGGTCAGTACTTC.

This clone showed up just a few times. The V call is TRBV9, the J call TRBJ2-2, with D unclear. CDR3 size: 13 residues. V lost 5 bases to trimming and J lost 4 bases, with 9 bases between them. CDR1 is SGDLS, CDR2 YYNGEE, per germline. CDR3 protein: CASSPGITGELFF. CDR3 in DNA: TGTGCCAGCAGTCCTGGAATCACCGGGGAGCTGTTTTTT.

The CDR3, as DNA: TGTGCCAGCAGCCCCTGGGGTAGCGGGGGGGTTAATGAGCAGTTCTTC. As protein: CASSPWGSGGVNEQFF. The chain carries TRBV7-2 and TRBJ2-1, with TRBD2 matching 11 bases. The CDR3 covers 16 residues. Germline lookup yields CDR1 SGHTA and CDR2 FQGNSA. Losses at the gene ends were 5 bases for V and 7 bases for J; bases not matched to a gene: 10.

CDR3: CAWIPGQGYGYTF. As DNA, the CDR3 is TGTGCCTGGATTCCGGGACAGGGGTATGGCTACACCTTC. This chain connects TRBV30 to TRBJ1-2; 10 bases are shared with TRBD1. There are 13 residues in the CDR3. V dropped 4 bases and J dropped 5; count of bases not matched to a gene: 4. The V gene's germline CDR1 is GTSNPN and CDR2 SVGIG (reference sequence).

J is TRBJ2-5 and V is TRBV7-9; 7 nucleotides match TRBD1. Looked up from germline, CDR1 is SEHNR and CDR2 is FQNEAQ (reference sequence). J lost 5 bases, V lost 7 bases, and 10 bases had no gene match. There are 14 residues in the CDR3. The CDR3 protein is CASTPGTAGETQYF. The CDR3 DNA is TGTGCCAGCACCCCCGGGACAGCCGGGGAGACCCAGTACTTC.

This clone was seen a few times. The CDR3 here is CASSLVLQGTDTQYF. The CDR3 DNA reads TGCGCCAGCAGCTTGGTTTTACAGGGGACAGATACGCAGTATTTT. J is TRBJ2-3 and V is TRBV5-1, with 7 bases matching TRBD1. J gave up 3 bases and V 0 bases, and 4 bases lay outside the gene matches. This CDR3 region has 15 residues. From germline, CDR1 is SGHRS and CDR2 YFSETQ.

This chain connects TRBV30 to TRBJ1-1, with D maybe TRBD1 (6 bases). The CDR3 sequence is 14 residues long. V lost 0 bases, J lost 1 base, and 9 bases lay in between. CDR1 and CDR2 (germline): GTSNPN, SVGIG (reference sequence). The CDR3 loop is CAWSVGGGNTEAFF. CDR3 DNA sequence: TGTGCCTGGAGTGTGGGAGGGGGGAACACTGAAGCTTTCTTT.

This clone was seen a single time. The chain uses TRBV18 and TRBJ1-6; 8 positions agree with TRBD1. CDR1 is KGHSH and CDR2 is LQKENI in the germline V gene. Trimming at V came to 5 bases and at J to 10 bases, leaving 7 bases not matched to a gene. The CDR3 length is 14 residues. The CDR3 loop reads CASSATGGNSPLHF. As DNA, the CDR3 is TGTGCCAGCTCAGCAACAGGGGGTAACTCACCCCTCCACTTT. The full variable domain, with the rest looked up from reference TRBV18 and TRBJ1-6, is NAGVMQNPRHLVRRRGQEARLRCSPMKGHSHVYWYRQLPEEGLKFMVYLQKENIIDESGMPKERFSAEFPKEGPSILRIQQVVRGDSAAYFCASSATGGNSPLHFGNGTRLTVT.

In DNA, the CDR3 is TGTGCCAGCAGCCCCCGGGACAGAGCGAACACCGGGGAGCTGTTTTTT. This gives the protein CASSPRDRANTGELFF. The chain carries TRBV11-2 and TRBJ2-2, with 7 bases aligning to TRBD1. CDR3 length: 16 residues. Germline CDR1 is SGHAT and CDR2 is FQNNGV. V lost 5 bases to trimming and J lost 0 bases; unmatched junction nucleotides: 6.

This clone was counted between two and nine times. The CDR3 region has the DNA TGTGCCAGCAGCTTAGGGTCACCTGAAGCTTTCTTT. It codes for CASSLGSPEAFF. This sequence joins TRBV13 and TRBJ1-1; D is unresolved. This CDR3 contains 12 residues. V gave up 0 bases and J gave up 6 bases, with 5 bases separating them. Germline values: CDR1 PRHDT, CDR2 FYEKMQ (reference sequence). Full variable domain (outside the CDR3, taken from reference TRBV13 and TRBJ1-1): AAGVIQSPRHLIKEKRETATLKCYPIPRHDTVYWYQQGPGQDPQFLISFYEKMQSDKGSIPDRFSAQQFSDYHSELNMSSLELGDSALYFCASSLGSPEAFFGQGTRLTVV.

This chain connects TRBV2 to TRBJ2-3; 8 bases map to TRBD1. J lost 0 bases, V lost 7 bases, and 3 bases had no gene match. Germline V lookup: CDR1 SNHLY, CDR2 FYNNEI. CDR3 length: 14 amino acids. The CDR3 region is CASIRTGSTDTQYF. The CDR3 region has the DNA TGTGCCAGCATCAGGACAGGGAGCACAGATACGCAGTATTTT.

The gene calls are TRBV12-5 and TRBJ2-1, with D possibly TRBD1 on 6 matching bases. The CDR3 length is 15 residues. V lost 5 bases and J lost 5, with 16 bases in between. The germline V gene has CDR1 LGHNT and CDR2 FRNRAP. The CDR3 DNA is TGTGCTAGTGGTACTAATCCGGACAGCAACAATGAGCAGTTCTTC. Protein product: CASGTNPDSNNEQFF. The full variable domain, rest sourced from reference TRBV12-5 and TRBJ2-1, is DARVTQTPRHKVTEMGQEVTMRCQPILGHNTVFWYRQTMMQGLELLAYFRNRAPLDDSGMPKDRFSAEMPDATLATLKIQPSEPRDSAVYFCASGTNPDSNNEQFFGPGTRLTVL.

The chain recombines TRBV27 with TRBJ2-7; D unclear. V lost 6 bases, J lost 3 bases, and 12 bases lay in between. The CDR3 covers 13 residues. From germline, CDR1 is MNHEY and CDR2 SMNVEV (reference sequence). Here the CDR3 reads CASSRLGSYEQYF. CDR3 bases: TGTGCCAGCAGCCGGCTCGGCAGCTACGAGCAGTACTTC.